The present entry profiles one TCR beta chain with its context. Reverse transcription of about 0.5 to 1 ug RNA used random hexamers. TCRdb reprocessed the immunoSEQ multiplex PCR reads with MiXCR, giving one entry per CDR3 protein. The table includes tens of thousands of distinct CDR3 sequences, roughly 94% detected once. The data were obtained in a study of CD8 T cells in Susac syndrome. The length of the CDR3 is 12 residues. Trimming removed 1 base at V and 8 bases at J, with 9 bases between. CDR1 is DFQATT and CDR2 is SNEGSKA in the germline V gene (reference sequence). The rearrangement joins TRBV20-1 to TRBJ2-1, with D tentatively TRBD2 (6 bases). The sequencing input was CD4+ T cells from PBMCs. The receptor's source is a human donor with Susac syndrome. CDR3 protein: CSARGDSYEQFF. The CDR3 DNA is TGCAGTGCTAGAGGGGACTCTTATGAGCAGTTCTTC.